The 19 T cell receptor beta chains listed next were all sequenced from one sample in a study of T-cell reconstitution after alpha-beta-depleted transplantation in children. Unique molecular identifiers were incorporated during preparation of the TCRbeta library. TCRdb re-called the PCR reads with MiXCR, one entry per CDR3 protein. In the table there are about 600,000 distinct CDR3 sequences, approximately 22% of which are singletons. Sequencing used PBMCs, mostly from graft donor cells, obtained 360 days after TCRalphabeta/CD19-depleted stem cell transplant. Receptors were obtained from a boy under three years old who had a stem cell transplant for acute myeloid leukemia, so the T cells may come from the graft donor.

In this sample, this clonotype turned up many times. The CDR3 protein is CSAREDEGWGLYEQYF. In DNA, the CDR3 is TGCAGTGCTAGAGAGGATGAGGGTTGGGGCCTCTACGAGCAGTACTTC. The rearrangement links TRBV20-1 to TRBJ2-7, with D perhaps assigned TRBD1 or TRBD2 (5 bases each). The V gene lost 0 bases and the J gene lost 3 bases, with 18 bases spanning the gap. The CDR3 sequence is 16 residues long. CDR1 is DFQATT and CDR2 is SNEGSKA in the germline V gene (reference sequence).

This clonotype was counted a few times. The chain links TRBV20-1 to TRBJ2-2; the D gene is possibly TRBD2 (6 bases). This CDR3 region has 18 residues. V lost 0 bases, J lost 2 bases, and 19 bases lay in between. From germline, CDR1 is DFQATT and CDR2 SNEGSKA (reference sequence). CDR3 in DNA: TGCAGTGCTAGAGATTCTCTCGCCGGGACTTCTAACACCGGGGAGCTGTTTTTT. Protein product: CSARDSLAGTSNTGELFF.

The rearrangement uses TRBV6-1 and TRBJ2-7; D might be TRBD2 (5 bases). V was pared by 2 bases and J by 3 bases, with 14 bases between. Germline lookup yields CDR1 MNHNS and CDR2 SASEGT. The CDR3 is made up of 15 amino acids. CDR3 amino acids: CASSELEAGYYEQYF. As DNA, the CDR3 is TGTGCCAGCAGTGAATTGGAGGCAGGATACTACGAGCAGTACTTC.

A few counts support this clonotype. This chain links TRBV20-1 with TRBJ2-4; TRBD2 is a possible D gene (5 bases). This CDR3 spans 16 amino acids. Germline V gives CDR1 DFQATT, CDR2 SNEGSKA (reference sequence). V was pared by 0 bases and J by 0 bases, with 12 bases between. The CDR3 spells CSARDPLREAKNIQYF. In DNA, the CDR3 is TGCAGTGCTAGAGATCCCCTTCGGGAAGCCAAAAACATTCAGTACTTC.

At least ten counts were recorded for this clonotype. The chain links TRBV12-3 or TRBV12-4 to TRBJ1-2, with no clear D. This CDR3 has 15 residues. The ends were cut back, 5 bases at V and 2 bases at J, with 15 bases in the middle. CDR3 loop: CASSPPLQPNYGYTF. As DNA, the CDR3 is TGTGCCAGCAGTCCTCCTCTTCAGCCGAACTATGGCTACACCTTC.

CDR3 loop: CSAIPGQGSTDTQYF. The CDR3 nucleotides are TGCAGTGCTATTCCGGGACAGGGGTCCACAGATACGCAGTATTTT. The J gene is TRBJ2-3, the V gene TRBV20-1; 10 nucleotides line up with TRBD1. From germline, CDR1 is DFQATT and CDR2 SNEGSKA (reference sequence). This CDR3 spans 15 amino acids. J lost 2 bases, V lost 4 bases, and 6 bases had no gene match.

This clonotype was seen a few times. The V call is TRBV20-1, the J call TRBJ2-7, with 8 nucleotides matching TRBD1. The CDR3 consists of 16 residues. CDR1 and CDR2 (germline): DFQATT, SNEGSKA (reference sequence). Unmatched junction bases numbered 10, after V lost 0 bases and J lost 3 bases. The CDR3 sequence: CSARDQETGVLYEQYF. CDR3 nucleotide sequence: TGCAGTGCTAGAGATCAGGAGACAGGGGTTCTCTACGAGCAGTACTTC.

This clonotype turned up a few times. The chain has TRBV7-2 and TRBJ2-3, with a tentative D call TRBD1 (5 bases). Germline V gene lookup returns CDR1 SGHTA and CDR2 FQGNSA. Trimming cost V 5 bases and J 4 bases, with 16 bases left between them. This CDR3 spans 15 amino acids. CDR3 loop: CASSLKGLGADTQYF. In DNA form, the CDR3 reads TGTGCCAGCAGCCTCAAGGGGCTAGGCGCAGATACGCAGTATTTT.

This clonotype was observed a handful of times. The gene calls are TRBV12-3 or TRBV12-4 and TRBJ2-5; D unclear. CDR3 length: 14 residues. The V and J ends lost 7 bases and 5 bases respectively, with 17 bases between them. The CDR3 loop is CASTLAGPLETQYF. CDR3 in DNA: TGTGCCAGCACTCTTGCCGGACCCCTGGAGACCCAGTACTTC.

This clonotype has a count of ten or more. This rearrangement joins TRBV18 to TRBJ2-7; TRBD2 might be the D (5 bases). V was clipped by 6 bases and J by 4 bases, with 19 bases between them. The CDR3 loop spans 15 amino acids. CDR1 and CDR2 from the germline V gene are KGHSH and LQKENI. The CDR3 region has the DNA TGTGCCAGCTCCCTTCTAGAGGGAAGGGATTACGAGCAGTACGTC. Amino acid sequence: CASSLLEGRDYEQYV.

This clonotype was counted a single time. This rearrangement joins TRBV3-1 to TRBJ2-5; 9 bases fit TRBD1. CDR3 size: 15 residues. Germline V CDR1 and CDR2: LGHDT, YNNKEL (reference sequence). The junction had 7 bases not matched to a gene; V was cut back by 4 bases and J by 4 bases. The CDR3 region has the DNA TGTGCCAGCAGCCGCCGGGACAGGGAGGGAGAGACCCAGTACTTC. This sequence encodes CASSRRDREGETQYF.

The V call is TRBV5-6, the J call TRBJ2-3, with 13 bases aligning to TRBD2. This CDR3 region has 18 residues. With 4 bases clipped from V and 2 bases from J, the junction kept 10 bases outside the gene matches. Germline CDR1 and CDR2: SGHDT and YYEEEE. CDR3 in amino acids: CASSPGTSGARTTDTQYF. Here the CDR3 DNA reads TGTGCCAGCAGCCCCGGGACTAGCGGGGCGAGGACCACAGATACGCAGTATTTT.

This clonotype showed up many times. The CDR3 nucleotides read TGTGCCAGCAAGGGCCACCCACAAGAGACCCAGTACTTC. It specifies CASKGHPQETQYF. The gene calls are TRBV12-3 or TRBV12-4 and TRBJ2-5; D gene unclear. Trimming pared 7 bases from V and 2 bases from J, leaving 11 bases between. This CDR3 comprises 13 residues.

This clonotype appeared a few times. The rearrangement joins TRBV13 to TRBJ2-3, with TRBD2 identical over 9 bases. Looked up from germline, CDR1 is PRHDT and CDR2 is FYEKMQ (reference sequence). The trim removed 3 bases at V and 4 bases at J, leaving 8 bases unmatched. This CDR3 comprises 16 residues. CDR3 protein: CASSFGPGLAADTQYF. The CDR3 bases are TGTGCCAGCAGCTTTGGGCCGGGACTAGCAGCAGATACGCAGTATTTT.

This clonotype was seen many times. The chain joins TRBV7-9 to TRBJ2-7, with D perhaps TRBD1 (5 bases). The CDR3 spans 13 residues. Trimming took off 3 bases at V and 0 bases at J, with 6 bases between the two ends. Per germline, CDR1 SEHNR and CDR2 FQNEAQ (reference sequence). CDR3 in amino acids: CASSLTASYEQYF. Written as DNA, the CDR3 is TGTGCCAGCAGCTTGACAGCCTCCTACGAGCAGTACTTC. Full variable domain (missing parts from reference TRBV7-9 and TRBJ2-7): DTGVSQNPRHKITKRGQNVTFRCDPISEHNRLYWYRQTLGQGPEFLTYFQNEAQLEKSRLLSDRFSAERPKGSFSTLEIQRTEQGDSAMYLCASSLTASYEQYFGPGTRLTVT.

CDR3 DNA sequence: TGTGCCATCAACAGGGCCAATAACTATGGCTACACCTTC. Encoded protein: CAINRANNYGYTF. The chain combines TRBV10-3 with TRBJ1-2; weak D call: TRBD1 (6 bases). V lost 7 bases and J lost 1, with 10 bases in between. CDR1 is ENHRY and CDR2 is SYGVKD in the germline V gene. There are 13 residues in the CDR3.

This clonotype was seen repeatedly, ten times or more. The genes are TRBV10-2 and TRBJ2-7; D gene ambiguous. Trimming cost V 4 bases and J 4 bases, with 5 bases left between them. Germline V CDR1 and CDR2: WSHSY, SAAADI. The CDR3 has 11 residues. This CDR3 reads CASSVGYEQYV. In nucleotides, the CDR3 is TGCGCCAGCAGTGTGGGATACGAGCAGTACGTC.

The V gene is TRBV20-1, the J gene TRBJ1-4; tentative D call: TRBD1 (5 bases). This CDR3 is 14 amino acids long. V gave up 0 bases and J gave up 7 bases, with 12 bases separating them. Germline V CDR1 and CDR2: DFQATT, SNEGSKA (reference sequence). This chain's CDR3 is CSARDIGASEKLFF. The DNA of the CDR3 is TGCAGTGCTAGAGATATCGGGGCTAGTGAAAAACTGTTTTTT.

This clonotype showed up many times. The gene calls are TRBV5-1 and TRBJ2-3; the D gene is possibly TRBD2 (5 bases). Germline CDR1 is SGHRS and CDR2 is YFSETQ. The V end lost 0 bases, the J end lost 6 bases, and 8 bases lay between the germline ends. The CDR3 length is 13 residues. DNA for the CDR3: TGCGCCAGCAGCTTGGACGCGGGTGATACGCAGTATTTT. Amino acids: CASSLDAGDTQYF.